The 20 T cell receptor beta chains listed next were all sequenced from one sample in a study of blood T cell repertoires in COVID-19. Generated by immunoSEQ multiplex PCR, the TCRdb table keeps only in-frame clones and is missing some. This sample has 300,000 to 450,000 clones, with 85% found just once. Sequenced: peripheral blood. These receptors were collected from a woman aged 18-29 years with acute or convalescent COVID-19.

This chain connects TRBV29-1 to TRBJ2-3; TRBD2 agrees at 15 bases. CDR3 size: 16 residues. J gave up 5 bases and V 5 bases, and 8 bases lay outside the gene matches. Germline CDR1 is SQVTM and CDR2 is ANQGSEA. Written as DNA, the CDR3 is TGCAGCGTTCGGACTAGCGGGAGGGCCCGGGGAGATACGCAGTATTTT. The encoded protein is CSVRTSGRARGDTQYF.

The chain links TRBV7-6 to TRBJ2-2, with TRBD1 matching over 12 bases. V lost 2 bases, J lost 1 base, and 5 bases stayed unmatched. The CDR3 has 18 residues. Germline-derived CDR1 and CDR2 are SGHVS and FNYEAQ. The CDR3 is CASSLRGQGAQNTGELFF. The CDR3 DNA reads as TGTGCCAGCAGCTTAAGGGGACAGGGGGCGCAGAACACCGGGGAGCTGTTTTTT. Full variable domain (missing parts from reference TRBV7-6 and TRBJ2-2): GAGVSQSPRYKVTKRGQDVALRCDPISGHVSLYWYRQALGQGPEFLTYFNYEAQQDKSGLPNDRFSAERPEGSISTLTIQRTEQRDSAMYRCASSLRGQGAQNTGELFFGEGSRLTVL.

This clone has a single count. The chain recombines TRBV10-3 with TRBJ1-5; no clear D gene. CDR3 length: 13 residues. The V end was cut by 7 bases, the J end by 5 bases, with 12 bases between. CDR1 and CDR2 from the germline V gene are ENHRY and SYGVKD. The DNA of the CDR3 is TGTGCCATCAATGATTTCCCCTATCAGCCCCAGCATTTT. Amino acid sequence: CAINDFPYQPQHF.

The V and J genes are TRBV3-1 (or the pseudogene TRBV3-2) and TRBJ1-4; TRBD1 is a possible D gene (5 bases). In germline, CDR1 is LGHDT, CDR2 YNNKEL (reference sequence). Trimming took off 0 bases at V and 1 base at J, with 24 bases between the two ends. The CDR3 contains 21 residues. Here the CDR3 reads CASSQDALRGRGRLTNEKLFF. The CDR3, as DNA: TGTGCCAGCAGCCAAGATGCTCTTCGGGGCCGCGGGAGGTTAACTAATGAAAAACTGTTTTTT.

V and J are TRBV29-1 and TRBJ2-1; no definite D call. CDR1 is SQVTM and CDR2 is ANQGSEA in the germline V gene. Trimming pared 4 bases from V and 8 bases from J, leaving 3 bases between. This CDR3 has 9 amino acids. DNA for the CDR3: TGCAGCGTTGGAGATGAGCAGTTCTTC. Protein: CSVGDEQFF.

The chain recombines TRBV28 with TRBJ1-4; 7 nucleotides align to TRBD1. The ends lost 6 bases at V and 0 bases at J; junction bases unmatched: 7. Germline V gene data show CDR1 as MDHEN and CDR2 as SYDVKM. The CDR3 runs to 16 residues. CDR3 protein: CASRRQGAATNEKLFF. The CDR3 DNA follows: TGTGCCAGCAGGCGACAGGGCGCTGCAACTAATGAAAAACTGTTTTTT.

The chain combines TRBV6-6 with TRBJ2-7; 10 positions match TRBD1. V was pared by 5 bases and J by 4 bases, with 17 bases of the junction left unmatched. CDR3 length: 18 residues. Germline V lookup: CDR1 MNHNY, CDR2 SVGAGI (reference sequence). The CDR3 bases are TGTGCCAGCAGTCCCCCGTCGCTCGCCCGGGACAGGGGATACGAGCAGTACTTC. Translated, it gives CASSPPSLARDRGYEQYF.

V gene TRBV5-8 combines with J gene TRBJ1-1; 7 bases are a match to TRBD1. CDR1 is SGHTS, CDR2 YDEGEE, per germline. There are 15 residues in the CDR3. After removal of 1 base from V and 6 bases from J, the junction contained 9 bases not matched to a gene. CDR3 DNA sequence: TGTGCCAGCAGCTTGACAGGGGCCCTCAGGGCTGAAGCTTTCTTT. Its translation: CASSLTGALRAEAFF.

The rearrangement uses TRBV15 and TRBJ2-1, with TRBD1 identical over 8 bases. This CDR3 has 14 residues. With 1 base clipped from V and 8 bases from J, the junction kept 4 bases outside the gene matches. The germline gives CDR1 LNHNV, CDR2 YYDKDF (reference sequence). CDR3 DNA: TGTGCCACCAGCAGAGCTCAGGGGGCCCATGAGCAGTTCTTC. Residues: CATSRAQGAHEQFF.

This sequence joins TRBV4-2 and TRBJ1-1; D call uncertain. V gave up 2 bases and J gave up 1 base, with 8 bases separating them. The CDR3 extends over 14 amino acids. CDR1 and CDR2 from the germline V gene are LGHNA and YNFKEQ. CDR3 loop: CASSQPLSNTEAFF. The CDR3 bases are TGTGCCAGCAGCCAACCCCTCTCGAACACTGAAGCTTTCTTT.

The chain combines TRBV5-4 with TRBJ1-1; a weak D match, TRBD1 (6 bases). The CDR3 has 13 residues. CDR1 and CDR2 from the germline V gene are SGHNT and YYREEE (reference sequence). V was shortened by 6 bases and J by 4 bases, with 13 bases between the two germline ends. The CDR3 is CASMGQGFTEAFF. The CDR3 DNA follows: TGTGCCAGCATGGGGCAGGGGTTCACTGAAGCTTTCTTT.

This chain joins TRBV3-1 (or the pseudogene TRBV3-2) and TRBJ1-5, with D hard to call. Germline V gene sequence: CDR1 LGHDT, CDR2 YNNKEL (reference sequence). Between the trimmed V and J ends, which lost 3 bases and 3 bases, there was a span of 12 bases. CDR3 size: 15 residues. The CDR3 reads CASSQGFPPNQPQHF. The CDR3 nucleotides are TGTGCCAGCAGCCAGGGCTTTCCTCCCAATCAGCCCCAGCATTTT.

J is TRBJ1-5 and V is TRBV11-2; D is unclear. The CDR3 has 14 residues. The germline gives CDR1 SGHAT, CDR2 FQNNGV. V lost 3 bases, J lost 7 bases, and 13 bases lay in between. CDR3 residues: CASSLKAGGQPQHF. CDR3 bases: TGTGCCAGCAGCTTGAAAGCCGGAGGCCAGCCCCAGCATTTT.

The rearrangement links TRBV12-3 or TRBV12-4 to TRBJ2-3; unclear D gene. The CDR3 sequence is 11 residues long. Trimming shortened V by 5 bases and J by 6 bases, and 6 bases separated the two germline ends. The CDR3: CASSLGDTQYF. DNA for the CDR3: TGTGCCAGCAGTCTCGGGGATACGCAGTATTTT.

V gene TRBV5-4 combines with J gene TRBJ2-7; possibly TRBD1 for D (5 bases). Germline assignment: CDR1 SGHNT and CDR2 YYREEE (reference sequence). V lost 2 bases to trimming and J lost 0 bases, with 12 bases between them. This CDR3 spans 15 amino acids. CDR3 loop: CASSFSQGSSYEQYF. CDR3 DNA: TGTGCCAGCAGCTTTTCCCAGGGAAGCTCCTACGAGCAGTACTTC.

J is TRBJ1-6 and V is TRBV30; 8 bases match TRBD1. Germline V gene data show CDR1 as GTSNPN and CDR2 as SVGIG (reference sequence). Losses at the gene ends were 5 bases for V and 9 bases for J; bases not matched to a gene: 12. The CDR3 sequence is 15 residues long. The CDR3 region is CAWRRDGQGFSPLHF. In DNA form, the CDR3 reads TGTGCCTGGCGCCGTGATGGACAGGGATTTTCACCCCTCCACTTT.

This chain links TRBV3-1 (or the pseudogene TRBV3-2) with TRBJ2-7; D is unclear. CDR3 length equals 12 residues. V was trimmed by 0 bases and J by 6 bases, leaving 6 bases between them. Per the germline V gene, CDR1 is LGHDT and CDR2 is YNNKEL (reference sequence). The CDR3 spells CASSQDFSEQYF. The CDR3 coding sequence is TGTGCCAGCAGCCAAGATTTCTCCGAGCAGTACTTC.

The CDR3 DNA reads as TGTGCCAGCAGCGTCAGCCAGGGTGTTGGGGAAAAACTGTTTTTT. It translates to CASSVSQGVGEKLFF. The genes are TRBV9 and TRBJ1-4, with D tentatively TRBD1 (5 bases). The CDR3 has 15 residues. Germline-derived CDR1 and CDR2 are SGDLS and YYNGEE. Trimming took off 2 bases at V and 8 bases at J, with 16 bases between the two ends.

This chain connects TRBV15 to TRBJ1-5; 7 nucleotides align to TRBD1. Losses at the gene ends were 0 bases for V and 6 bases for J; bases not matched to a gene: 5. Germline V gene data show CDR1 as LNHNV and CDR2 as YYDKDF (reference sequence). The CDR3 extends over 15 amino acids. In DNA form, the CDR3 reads TGTGCCACCAGCAGAGATCAAGGGGGCGGTCAGCCCCAGCATTTT. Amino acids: CATSRDQGGGQPQHF.

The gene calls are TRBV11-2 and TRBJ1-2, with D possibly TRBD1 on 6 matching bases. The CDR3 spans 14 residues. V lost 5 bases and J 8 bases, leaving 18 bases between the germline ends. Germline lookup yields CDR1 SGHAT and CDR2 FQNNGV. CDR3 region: CASSPSQGFRGYTF. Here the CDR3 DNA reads TGTGCCAGCAGCCCCTCGCAGGGGTTCCGGGGCTACACCTTC.